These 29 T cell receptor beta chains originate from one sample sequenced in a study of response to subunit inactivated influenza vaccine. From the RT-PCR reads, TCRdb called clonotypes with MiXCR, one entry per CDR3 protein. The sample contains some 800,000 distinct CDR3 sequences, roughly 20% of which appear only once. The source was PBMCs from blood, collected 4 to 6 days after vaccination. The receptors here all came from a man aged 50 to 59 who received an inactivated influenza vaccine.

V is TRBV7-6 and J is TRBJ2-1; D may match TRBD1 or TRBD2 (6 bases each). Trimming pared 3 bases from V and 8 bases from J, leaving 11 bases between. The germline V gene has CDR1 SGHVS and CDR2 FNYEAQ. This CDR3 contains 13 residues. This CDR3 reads CASSFGGFDEQFF. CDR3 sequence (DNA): TGTGCCAGCAGCTTCGGGGGCTTTGATGAGCAGTTCTTC.

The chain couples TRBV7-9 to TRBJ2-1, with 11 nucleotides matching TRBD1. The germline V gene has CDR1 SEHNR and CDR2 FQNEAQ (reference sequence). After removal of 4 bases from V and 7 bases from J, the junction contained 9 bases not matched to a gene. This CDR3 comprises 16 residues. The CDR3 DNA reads TGTGCCAGCAGCTCCGTGGACAGGGGGCGCGGTAATGAGCAGTTCTTC. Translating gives CASSSVDRGRGNEQFF.

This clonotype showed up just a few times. CDR3 residues: CASSLEGTENSPLHF. DNA for the CDR3: TGCGCCAGCAGCTTGGAAGGGACAGAGAATTCACCCCTCCACTTT. The chain couples TRBV5-1 to TRBJ1-6; TRBD1 matches at 7 bases. CDR3 length: 15 amino acids. Germline lookup yields CDR1 SGHRS and CDR2 YFSETQ. V shed 0 bases and J 7 bases; nucleotides not matched to a gene: 4.

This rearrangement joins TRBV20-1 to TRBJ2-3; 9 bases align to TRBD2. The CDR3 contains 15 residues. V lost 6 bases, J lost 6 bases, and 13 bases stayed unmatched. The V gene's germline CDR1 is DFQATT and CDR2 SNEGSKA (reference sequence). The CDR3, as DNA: TGCAGTGCCTCAGGGGTAGCGGGGGTGTCGGATACGCAGTATTTT. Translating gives CSASGVAGVSDTQYF.

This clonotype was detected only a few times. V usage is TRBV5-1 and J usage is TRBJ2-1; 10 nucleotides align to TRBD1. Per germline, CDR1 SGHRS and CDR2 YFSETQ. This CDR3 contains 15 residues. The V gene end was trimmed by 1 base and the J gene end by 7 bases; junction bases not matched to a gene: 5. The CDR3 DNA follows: TGCGCCAGCAGCTTGTGGACAGGGGGAGGAAATGAGCAGTTCTTC. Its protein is CASSLWTGGGNEQFF.

CDR3 region: CASRDAESYEQYF. DNA of the CDR3: TGTGCCAGCCGGGACGCCGAGAGCTACGAGCAGTACTTC. The chain combines TRBV7-9 with TRBJ2-7; TRBD1 or TRBD2 may be the D gene (5 bases each). V lost 8 bases, J lost 3 bases, and 14 bases lay in between. This CDR3 spans 13 amino acids. CDR1 is SEHNR and CDR2 is FQNEAQ in the germline V gene (reference sequence).

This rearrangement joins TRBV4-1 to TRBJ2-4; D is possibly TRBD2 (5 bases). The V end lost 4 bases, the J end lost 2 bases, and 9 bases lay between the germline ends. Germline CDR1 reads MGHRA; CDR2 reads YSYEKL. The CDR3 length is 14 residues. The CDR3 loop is CASSLGVPKNIQYF. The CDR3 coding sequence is TGCGCCAGCAGCCTCGGGGTGCCCAAAAACATTCAGTACTTC.

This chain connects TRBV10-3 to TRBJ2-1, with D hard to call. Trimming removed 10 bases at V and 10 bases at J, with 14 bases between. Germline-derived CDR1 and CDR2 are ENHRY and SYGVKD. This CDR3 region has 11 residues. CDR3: CATSKEWEQFF. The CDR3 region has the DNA TGTGCCACAAGCAAGGAGTGGGAGCAGTTCTTC.

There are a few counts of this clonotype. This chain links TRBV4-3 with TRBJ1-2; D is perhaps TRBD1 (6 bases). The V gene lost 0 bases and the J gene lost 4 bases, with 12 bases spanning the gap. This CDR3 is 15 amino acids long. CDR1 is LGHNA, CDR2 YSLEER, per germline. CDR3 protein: CASSQDRQGPYGYTF. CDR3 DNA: TGCGCCAGCAGCCAAGATCGGCAGGGGCCCTATGGCTACACCTTC.

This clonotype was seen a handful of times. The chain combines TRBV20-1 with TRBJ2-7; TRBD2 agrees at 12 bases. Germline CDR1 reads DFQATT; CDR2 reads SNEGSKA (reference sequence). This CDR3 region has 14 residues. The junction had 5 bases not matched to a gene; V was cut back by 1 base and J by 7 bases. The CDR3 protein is CSARGLAGAVEQYF. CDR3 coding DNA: TGCAGTGCTAGAGGACTAGCGGGAGCTGTTGAGCAGTACTTC.

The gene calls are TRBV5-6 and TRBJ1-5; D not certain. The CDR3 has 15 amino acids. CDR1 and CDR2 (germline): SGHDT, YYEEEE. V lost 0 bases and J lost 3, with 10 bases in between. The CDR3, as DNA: TGTGCCAGCAGCTTGGGACTTCCAAACAATCAGCCCCAGCATTTT. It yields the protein CASSLGLPNNQPQHF.

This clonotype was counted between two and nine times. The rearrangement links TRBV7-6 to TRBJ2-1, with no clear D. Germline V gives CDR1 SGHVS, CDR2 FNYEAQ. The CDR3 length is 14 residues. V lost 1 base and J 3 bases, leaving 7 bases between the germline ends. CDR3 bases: TGTGCCAGCAGCTTAGGCCCTAACTACAATGAGCAGTTCTTC. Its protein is CASSLGPNYNEQFF.

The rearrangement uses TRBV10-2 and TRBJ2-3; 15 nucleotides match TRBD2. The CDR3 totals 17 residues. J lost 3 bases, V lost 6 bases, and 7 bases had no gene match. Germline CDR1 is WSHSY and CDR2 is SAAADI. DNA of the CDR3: TGCGCCAGCAGGGCCGGGACTAGCGGGGGGAGGACAGATACGCAGTATTTT. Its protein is CASRAGTSGGRTDTQYF.

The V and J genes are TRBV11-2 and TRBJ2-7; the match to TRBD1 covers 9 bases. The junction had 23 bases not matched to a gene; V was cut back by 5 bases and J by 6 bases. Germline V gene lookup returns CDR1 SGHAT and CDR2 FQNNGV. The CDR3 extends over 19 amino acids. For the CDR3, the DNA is TGTGCCAGCAGCCGAGGGACAGGGACGTTGGTTAGATATGGACTCGAGCAGTACTTC. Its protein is CASSRGTGTLVRYGLEQYF.

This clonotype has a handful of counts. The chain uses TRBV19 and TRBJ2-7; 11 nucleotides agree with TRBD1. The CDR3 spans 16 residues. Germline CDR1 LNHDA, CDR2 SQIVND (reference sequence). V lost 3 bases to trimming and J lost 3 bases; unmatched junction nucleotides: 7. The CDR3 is CASSMDAGTGGYEQYF. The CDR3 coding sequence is TGTGCCAGTAGTATGGATGCCGGGACAGGGGGCTACGAGCAGTACTTC.

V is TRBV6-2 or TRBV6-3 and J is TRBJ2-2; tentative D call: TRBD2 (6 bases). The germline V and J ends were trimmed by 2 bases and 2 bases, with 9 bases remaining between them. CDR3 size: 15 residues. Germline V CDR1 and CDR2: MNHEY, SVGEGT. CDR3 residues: CASSYQLANTGELFF. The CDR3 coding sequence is TGTGCCAGCAGTTACCAACTAGCCAACACCGGGGAGCTGTTTTTT.

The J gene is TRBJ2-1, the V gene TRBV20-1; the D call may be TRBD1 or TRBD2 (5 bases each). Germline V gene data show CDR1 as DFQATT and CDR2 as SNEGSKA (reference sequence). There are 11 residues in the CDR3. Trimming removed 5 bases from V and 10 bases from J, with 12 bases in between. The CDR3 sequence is CSARGAGEQFF. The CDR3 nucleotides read TGCAGTGCTCGGGGAGCAGGGGAGCAGTTCTTC.

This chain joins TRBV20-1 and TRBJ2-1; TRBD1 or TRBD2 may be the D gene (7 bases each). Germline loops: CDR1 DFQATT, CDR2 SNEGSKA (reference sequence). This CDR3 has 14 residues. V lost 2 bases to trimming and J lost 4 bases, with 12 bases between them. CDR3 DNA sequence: TGCAGTGCTAGACAGGGGGGGCCATACAATGAGCAGTTCTTC. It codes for CSARQGGPYNEQFF.

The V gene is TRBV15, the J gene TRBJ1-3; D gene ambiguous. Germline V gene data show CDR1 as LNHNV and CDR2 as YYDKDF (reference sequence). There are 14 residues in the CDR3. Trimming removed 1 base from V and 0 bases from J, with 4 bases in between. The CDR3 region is CATSRVLSGNTIYF. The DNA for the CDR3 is TGTGCCACCAGCAGAGTCCTCTCTGGAAACACCATATATTTT. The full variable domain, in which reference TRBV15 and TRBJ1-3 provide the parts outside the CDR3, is DAMVIQNPRYQVTQFGKPVTLSCSQTLNHNVMYWYQQKSSQAPKLLFHYYDKDFNNEADTPDNFQSRRPNTSFCFLDIRSPGLGDTAMYLCATSRVLSGNTIYFGEGSWLTVV.

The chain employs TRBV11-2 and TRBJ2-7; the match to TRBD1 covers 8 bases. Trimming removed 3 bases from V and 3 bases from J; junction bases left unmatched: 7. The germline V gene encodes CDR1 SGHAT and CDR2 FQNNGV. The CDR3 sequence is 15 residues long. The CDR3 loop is CASSFTIQGGYEQYF. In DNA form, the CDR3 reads TGTGCCAGCAGCTTCACGATACAGGGGGGCTACGAGCAGTACTTC.

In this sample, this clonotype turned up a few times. The CDR3 nucleotides read TGTGCCATCAGAGGGGGCCCCTCCTACGAGCAGTACTTC. Protein sequence: CAIRGGPSYEQYF. The chain combines TRBV10-3 with TRBJ2-7, with 7 bases fitting TRBD1. CDR3 length equals 13 residues. V lost 6 bases, J lost 0 bases, and 2 bases stayed unmatched. The germline gives CDR1 ENHRY, CDR2 SYGVKD.

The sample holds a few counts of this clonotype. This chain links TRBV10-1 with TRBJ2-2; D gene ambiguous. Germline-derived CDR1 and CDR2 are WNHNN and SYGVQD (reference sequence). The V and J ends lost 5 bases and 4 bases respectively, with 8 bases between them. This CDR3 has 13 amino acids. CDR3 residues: CASSRVSTGELFF. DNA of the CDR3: TGCGCCAGCAGTAGGGTCTCCACCGGGGAGCTGTTTTTT.

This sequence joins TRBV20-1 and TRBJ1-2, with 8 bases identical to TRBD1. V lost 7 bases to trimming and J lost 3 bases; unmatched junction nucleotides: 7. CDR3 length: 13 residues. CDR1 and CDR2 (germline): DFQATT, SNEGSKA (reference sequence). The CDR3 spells CSVKDRVDYGYTF. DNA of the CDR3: TGCAGTGTCAAGGACAGGGTCGACTATGGCTACACCTTC.

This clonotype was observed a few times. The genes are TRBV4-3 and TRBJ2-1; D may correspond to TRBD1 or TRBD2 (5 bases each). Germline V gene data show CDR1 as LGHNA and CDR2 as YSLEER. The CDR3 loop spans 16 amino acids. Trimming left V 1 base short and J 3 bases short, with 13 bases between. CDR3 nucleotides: TGCGCCAGCAGCCAAGTGGGGCGGACTTACTACAATGAGCAGTTCTTC. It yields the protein CASSQVGRTYYNEQFF.

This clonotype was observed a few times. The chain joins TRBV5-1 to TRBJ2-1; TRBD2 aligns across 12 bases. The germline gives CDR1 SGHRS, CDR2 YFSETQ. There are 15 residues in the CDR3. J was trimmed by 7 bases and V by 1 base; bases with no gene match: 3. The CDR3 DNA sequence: TGCGCCAGCAGCTTGAGGACTAGCGGGGAGAATGAGCAGTTCTTC. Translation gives CASSLRTSGENEQFF.

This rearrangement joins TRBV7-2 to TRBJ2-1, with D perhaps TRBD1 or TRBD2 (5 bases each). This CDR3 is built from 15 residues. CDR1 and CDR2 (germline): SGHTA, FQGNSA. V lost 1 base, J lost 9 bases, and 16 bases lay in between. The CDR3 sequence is CASSLEGIPGPEQFF. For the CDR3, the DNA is TGTGCCAGCAGCTTAGAAGGAATACCGGGGCCTGAGCAGTTCTTC.

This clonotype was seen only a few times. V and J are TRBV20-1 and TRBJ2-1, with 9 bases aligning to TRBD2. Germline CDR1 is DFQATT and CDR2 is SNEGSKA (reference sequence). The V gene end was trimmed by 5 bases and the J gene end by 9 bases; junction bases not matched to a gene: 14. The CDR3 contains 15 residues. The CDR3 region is CSAGVGRGGLREQFF. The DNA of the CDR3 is TGCAGTGCTGGAGTGGGGCGGGGGGGTCTTCGTGAGCAGTTCTTC.

The CDR3 sequence: CASSSSLAGGTFYTDTQYF. CDR3 nucleotide sequence: TGTGCCAGCAGCTCATCCTTAGCGGGGGGGACCTTTTACACAGATACGCAGTATTTT. The chain combines TRBV5-6 with TRBJ2-3; TRBD2 matches at 11 bases. The CDR3 consists of 19 residues. With V trimmed by 3 bases and J by 2 bases, 14 bases remained unmatched. Germline V gives CDR1 SGHDT, CDR2 YYEEEE.

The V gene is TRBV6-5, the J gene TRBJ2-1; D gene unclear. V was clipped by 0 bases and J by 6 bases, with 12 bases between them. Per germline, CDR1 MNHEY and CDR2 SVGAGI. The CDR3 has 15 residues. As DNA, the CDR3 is TGTGCCAGCAGTTACTCGATAGGTTGGAGCAATGAGCAGTTCTTC. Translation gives CASSYSIGWSNEQFF.